The present T cell receptor beta chain was sequenced within a study of response to subunit inactivated influenza vaccine. TCRdb called the RT-PCR reads again in MiXCR, with one record for every CDR3 protein. Of roughly 650,000 distinct CDR3 sequences in the sample, approximately 14% were seen once. Trimming cost V 2 bases and J 9 bases; bases outside gene matches: 6. CDR1 is SGHTA, CDR2 FQGNSA, per germline. CDR3 length: 16 residues. For this clonotype: Its antigen is currently unknown.

The study, taken as a whole, reports: Authors suggested few new T cells are recruited by each seasonal influenza vaccination.

The chain couples TRBV7-2 to TRBJ1-6; the match to TRBD1 covers 11 bases. The sequences come from PBMCs from blood, collected 11 to 12 days after vaccination. The sequence came from a man aged 45 to 65 who received an inactivated influenza vaccine. The CDR3 DNA is TGTGCCAGCAGCTTACATGGGACAGGGGGAATTTCACCCCTCCACTTT. This codes for CASSLHGTGGISPLHF. Full variable domain (rest looked up from reference TRBV7-2 and TRBJ1-6): GAGVSQSPSNKVTEKGKDVELRCDPISGHTALYWYRQSLGQGLEFLIYFQGNSAPDKSGLPSDRFSAERTGGSVSTLTIQRTQQEDSAVYLCASSLHGTGGISPLHFGNGTRLTVT.